This T cell receptor beta chain was captured in a study of shared clonotypes between healthy human individuals. The data were produced by immunoSEQ multiplex PCR, yet TCRdb's version contains in-frame clones alone and is incomplete. This sample carries over 2 million clones, over 85% of them seen once, and the ten largest clones take roughly 1.1%. J lost 4 bases, V lost 6 bases, and 7 bases had no gene match. Germline V CDR1 and CDR2: MNHEY, SVGAGI. CDR3 length equals 14 residues. This clone was counted once. In the naive CD8 group, cells lacked CD45RO and were positively selected for CCR7, so terminally differentiated effector memory CD45RA+ cells were left out. The donor cohort consisted entirely of Caucasian adults residing in Nashville, Tennessee.

This receptor was obtained from a man aged 18 to 30 in good health. The sample comprised naive CD8+ T cells sorted from blood. V and J are TRBV6-5 and TRBJ1-1; TRBD1 agrees at 8 bases. In DNA form, the CDR3 reads TGTGCCAGCAGGCGACCAGGGGGCGGCACTGAAGCTTTCTTT. This encodes CASRRPGGGTEAFF.